This TCR beta chain was sequenced for a study of T cells in Graves' hyperthyroidism and ophthalmopathy. CDR1 MNHNS and CDR2 SASEGT come from the germline V gene. V trimming: 2 bases; J trimming: 6 bases; junction bases outside the gene matches: 28. The CDR3 covers 22 residues. RNA transcripts provided the source from which TCR beta CDR3 regions were amplified. Carried out on the TCR CDR3, a first-round RT-PCR used the HTBI primer set. MiXCR, applied by TCRdb to the multiplex PCR reads, yields one record per CDR3 protein. The sample gives approximately 590,000 distinct CDR3 sequences, 40% to 55% of which show up once; roughly 8.2% is in the top ten.

The chain links TRBV6-1 to TRBJ2-7; TRBD1 aligns across 10 bases. The clonotype comes from a woman aged 18-29 years with Graves' hyperthyroidism. The sample taken for sequencing was peripheral blood or thyroid tissue (not recorded which). This CDR3 is CASSEPGTGDSTFPPRVFEQYF. The CDR3 region has the DNA TGTGCCAGCAGTGAACCAGGGACAGGGGACTCCACTTTTCCTCCTCGTGTTTTCGAGCAGTACTTC.